Reported below is one TCR beta chain. The antigen is undetermined. Germline CDR1 reads SNHLY; CDR2 reads FYNNEI. The CDR3 consists of 15 residues. The V segment lost 6 bases and the J segment 4 bases; nucleotides outside the gene matches: 11. The data are from a study of T cells in localized non-small cell lung cancer. General observations from the study: Because only a single region of the tumor was sequenced, heterogeneity remains possible. With higher T cell density in blood came longer overall survival. The greatest T cell clonality was found in uninvolved adjacent lung (higher than in tumor).

Generated by immunoSEQ multiplex PCR, the TCRdb table keeps only in-frame clones and is missing some. The sample includes about 13,000 clones, 85% to 90% of them seen just once. Specimen: peripheral blood, collected before any cancer treatment. V is TRBV2 and J is TRBJ1-1; 7 positions agree with TRBD1. This clonotype was obtained from a male donor at least 60 years old with stage III lung adenocarcinoma. The DNA for the CDR3 is TGTGCCAGCAGGTTATCCAGGGGGTCGTTCACTGAAGCTTTCTTT. This encodes CASRLSRGSFTEAFF.